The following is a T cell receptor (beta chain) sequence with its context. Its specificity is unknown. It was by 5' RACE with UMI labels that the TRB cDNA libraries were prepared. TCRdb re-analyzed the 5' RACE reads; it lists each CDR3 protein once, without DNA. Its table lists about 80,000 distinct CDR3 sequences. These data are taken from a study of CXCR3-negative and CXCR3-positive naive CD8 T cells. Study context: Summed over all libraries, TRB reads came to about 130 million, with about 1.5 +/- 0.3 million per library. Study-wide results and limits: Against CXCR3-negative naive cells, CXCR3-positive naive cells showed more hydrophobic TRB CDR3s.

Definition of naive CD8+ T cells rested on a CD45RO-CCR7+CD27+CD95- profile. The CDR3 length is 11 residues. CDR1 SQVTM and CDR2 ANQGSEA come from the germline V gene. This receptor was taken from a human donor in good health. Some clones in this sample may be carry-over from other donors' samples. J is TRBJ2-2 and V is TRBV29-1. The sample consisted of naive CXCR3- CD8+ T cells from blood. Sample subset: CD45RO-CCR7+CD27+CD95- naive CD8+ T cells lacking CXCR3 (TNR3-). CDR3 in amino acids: CSVIRTGELFF.